Presented here are 9 T cell receptor beta chains from one specimen sequenced in a study of shared clonotypes between healthy human individuals. Terminally differentiated effector memory CD45RA+ cells were left out of the naive CD8 fraction, which was CD45RO-negative and positively selected for CCR7. Some clones are missing from TCRdb's copy, which holds only in-frame ones; the method was immunoSEQ multiplex PCR. The sample shows roughly 2 million clones, about 95% of them seen only once. The sequencing sample was made of naive CD8+ T cells sorted from blood. The receptors here all came from a man between 18 and 29 years old in good health.

This chain uses TRBV10-2 with TRBJ2-7, with 8 nucleotides matching TRBD1. Per germline, CDR1 WSHSY and CDR2 SAAADI. The CDR3 runs to 15 residues. The trim removed 6 bases at V and 3 bases at J, leaving 10 bases unmatched. The CDR3 region is CASREIGQGFYEQYF. In DNA form, the CDR3 reads TGCGCCAGCAGGGAAATAGGACAGGGTTTCTACGAGCAGTACTTC.

This clone was recorded only once. CDR3 DNA: TGTGCCAGCAGCCCCGGAACTAGCGGGAGTAACGGTGAGCAGTTCTTC. Translated, it gives CASSPGTSGSNGEQFF. The chain is built from TRBV11-3 and TRBJ2-1, with TRBD2 matching 11 bases. Germline-derived CDR1 and CDR2 are SGHNT and YENEEA. The V segment lost 5 bases and the J segment 9 bases; nucleotides outside the gene matches: 12. This CDR3 has 16 amino acids.

The chain employs TRBV4-3 and TRBJ2-3; TRBD2 matches 7 bases. V was pared by 1 base and J by 4 bases, with 11 bases of the junction left unmatched. CDR1 is LGHNA and CDR2 is YSLEER in the germline V gene. The CDR3 is 17 amino acids. CDR3 sequence (DNA): TGCGCCAGCAGCCAAGTTTGGGCGGGAGAAGGGGCAGATACGCAGTATTTT. This gives the protein CASSQVWAGEGADTQYF.

V usage is TRBV5-1 and J usage is TRBJ1-5; D gene ambiguous. V was pared by 4 bases and J by 5 bases, with 13 bases between. The CDR3 loop spans 14 amino acids. Germline V CDR1 and CDR2: SGHRS, YFSETQ. The CDR3 sequence: CASSLSPEDQPQHF. The CDR3 bases are TGCGCCAGCAGCCTAAGCCCCGAGGATCAGCCCCAGCATTTT.

The chain joins TRBV11-2 to TRBJ1-2; D might be TRBD1 (5 bases). The CDR3 has 15 amino acids. The germline V gene has CDR1 SGHAT and CDR2 FQNNGV. V lost 1 base and J 5 bases, leaving 14 bases between the germline ends. Here the CDR3 reads CASSLVSTGRYGYTF. CDR3 in DNA: TGTGCCAGCAGCTTAGTTTCAACAGGCCGGTATGGCTACACCTTC.

The rearrangement uses TRBV28 and TRBJ2-2, with a weak D call TRBD2 (7 bases). This CDR3 is built from 15 residues. Trimming shortened V by 6 bases and J by 5 bases, and 16 bases separated the two germline ends. Germline V lookup: CDR1 MDHEN, CDR2 SYDVKM. The CDR3 nucleotides read TGTGCCAGCAGAAGACTAGGGGGGGATACCGGGGAGCTGTTTTTT. This codes for CASRRLGGDTGELFF.

The V and J genes are TRBV9 and TRBJ2-3; possible D gene TRBD2, 6 bases. There are 16 residues in the CDR3. Trimming removed 4 bases from V and 4 bases from J, with 19 bases in between. Germline CDR1 SGDLS, CDR2 YYNGEE. In DNA, the CDR3 is TGTGCCAGCAGCTCGAGACTAGACATGGGCCCAGATACGCAGTATTTT. Its translation: CASSSRLDMGPDTQYF.

Worth noting for this clone: Other DNA sequences of this sample code for an identical CDR3. J is TRBJ2-1 and V is TRBV30, with D uncertain. This CDR3 spans 11 amino acids. V was cut by 1 base and J by 7 bases, with 5 bases left in between. Germline CDR1 reads GTSNPN; CDR2 reads SVGIG (reference sequence). This CDR3 reads CAWSAANEQFF. The CDR3 nucleotides read TGTGCCTGGAGTGCCGCTAATGAGCAGTTCTTC.

The chain joins TRBV10-3 to TRBJ1-6, with D unclear. CDR3 length: 14 amino acids. The V and J ends lost 2 bases and 10 bases respectively, with 12 bases between them. Germline V CDR1 and CDR2: ENHRY, SYGVKD. This chain's CDR3 is CAISEASTGSPLHF. CDR3 nucleotide sequence: TGTGCCATCAGTGAGGCATCCACCGGGTCACCCCTCCACTTT.